This T cell receptor (beta chain) is from a study of blood T cell repertoires in COVID-19. Overall study context: The United States, Italy and Spain provided the acute and convalescent COVID-19 samples.

The age range of participants was about 18 to 100 years, with residence in about two dozen US areas. Here immunoSEQ multiplex PCR was the method, and the copy in TCRdb shows in-frame clones only, minus some. The sample gives approximately 270,000 clones, about 91% of which show up once; approximately 1.3% is in the top ten. Trimming removed 3 bases from V and 4 bases from J; junction bases left unmatched: 4. The CDR3 length is 16 residues. The germline gives CDR1 LGHDT, CDR2 YNNKEL (reference sequence). The gene calls are TRBV3-1 (or the pseudogene TRBV3-2) and TRBJ2-3; 13 nucleotides agree with TRBD2. The clonotype originates from a human donor in a cohort exposed to, infected with or recovered from COVID-19 (not recorded which). The donor label of this sample is uncertain. The sample comprised PBMCs or T cells enriched from blood (not recorded which). CDR3 nucleotide sequence: TGTGCCAGCAGCCAGGCACTAGCGGGGGGGTCAGATACGCAGTATTTT. It specifies CASSQALAGGSDTQYF.